This entry describes one T cell receptor (delta chain). TCRdb re-processed the RT-PCR reads via CATT. This sample has about 420 delta-chain clones, with approximately 21% found just once. This record comes from a study of gamma-delta T cells after stem cell transplantation. The J segment lost 1 base and the V segment lost 2 bases, leaving 6 bases of the junction unmatched. Germline V gives CDR1 GEAIGNYY, CDR2 EKD. This CDR3 spans 19 amino acids. This TCR came from a human donor. It is not recorded whose cells these are; they may come from a transplant donor. The chain has TRDV2 and TRDJ3; 11 bases align to TRDD3. The sequencing input was gamma-delta T cells. DNA for the CDR3: TGTGCCTGTGACAAAATGGGGGATACGCGATCCTGGGACACCCGACAGATGTTTTTC. Translated: CACDKMGDTRSWDTRQMFF.